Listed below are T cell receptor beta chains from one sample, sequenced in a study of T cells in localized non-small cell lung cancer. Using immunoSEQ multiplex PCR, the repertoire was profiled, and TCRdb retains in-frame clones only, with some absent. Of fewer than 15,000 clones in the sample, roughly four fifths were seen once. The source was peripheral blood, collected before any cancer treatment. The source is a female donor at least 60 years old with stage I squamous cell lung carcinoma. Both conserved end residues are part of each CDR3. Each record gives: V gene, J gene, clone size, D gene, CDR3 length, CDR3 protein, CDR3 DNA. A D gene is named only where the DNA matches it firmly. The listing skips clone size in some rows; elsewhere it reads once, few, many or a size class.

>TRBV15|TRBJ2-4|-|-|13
CATSRGIDNIQYF
TGTGCCACCAGCAGAGGGATAGATAACATTCAGTACTTC
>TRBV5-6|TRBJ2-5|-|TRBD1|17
CASRFLSGTGVQETQYF
TGTGCCAGCAGATTCCTCTCCGGGACAGGGGTCCAAGAGACCCAGTACTTC
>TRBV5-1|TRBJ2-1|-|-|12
CASSSNYNEQFF
TGCGCCAGCAGCTCGAACTACAATGAGCAGTTCTTC
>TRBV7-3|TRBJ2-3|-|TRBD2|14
CASSRGGSTDTQYF
TGTGCCAGCAGCCGGGGGGGTAGCACAGATACGCAGTATTTT
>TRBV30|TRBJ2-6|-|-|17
CAWRRGRMASGANVLTF
TGTGCCTGGAGACGGGGGCGGATGGCCTCTGGGGCCAACGTCCTGACTTTC
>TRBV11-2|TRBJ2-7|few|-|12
CASSLGGVEQYF
TGTGCCAGCAGCTTAGGAGGAGTTGAGCAGTACTTC
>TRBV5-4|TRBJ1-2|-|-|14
CASSLVGRAYGYTF
TGTGCCAGCAGCTTGGTGGGACGTGCCTATGGCTACACCTTC
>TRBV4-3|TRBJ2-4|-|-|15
CASSLYGSAKNIQYF
TGCGCCAGCAGTCTTTATGGTTCGGCCAAAAACATTCAGTACTTC
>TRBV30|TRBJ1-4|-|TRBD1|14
CACLKQGAGEKLFF
TGTGCCTGCCTTAAGCAGGGGGCGGGCGAAAAACTGTTTTTT
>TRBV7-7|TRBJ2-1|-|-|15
CASSRSEGSYNEQFF
TGTGCCAGCAGCCGCTCCGAGGGCAGCTACAATGAGCAGTTCTTC
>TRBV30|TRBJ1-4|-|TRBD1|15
CAWSLSGGTNEKLFF
TGTGCCTGGAGCCTCTCAGGGGGCACTAATGAAAAACTGTTTTTT
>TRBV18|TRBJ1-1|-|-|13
CASSRELNTEAFF
TGTGCCAGCTCCAGGGAACTGAACACTGAAGCTTTCTTT
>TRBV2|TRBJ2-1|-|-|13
CASTQVGANEQFF
TGTGCCAGCACCCAGGTTGGGGCCAATGAGCAGTTCTTC
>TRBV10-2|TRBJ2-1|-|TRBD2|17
CASSEMGLAGAYNEQFF
TGCGCCAGCAGTGAGATGGGACTAGCGGGTGCCTACAATGAGCAGTTCTTC
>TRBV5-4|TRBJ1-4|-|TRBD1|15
CASSPGGTVNEKLFF
TGTGCCAGCAGCCCCGGGGGGACAGTTAATGAAAAACTGTTTTTT
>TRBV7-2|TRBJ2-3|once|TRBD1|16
CASSNRQGSSTDTQYF
TGTGCCAGCAGCAACAGACAGGGATCAAGCACAGATACGCAGTATTTT
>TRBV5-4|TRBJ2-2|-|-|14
CASSSTPYTGELFF
TGTGCCAGCAGCTCGACGCCCTACACCGGGGAGCTGTTTTTT
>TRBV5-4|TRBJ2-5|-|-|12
CASSRQEETQYF
TGTGCCAGCAGCCGACAGGAAGAGACCCAGTACTTC
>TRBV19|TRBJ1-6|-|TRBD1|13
CASSMTGGSPLHF
TGTGCCAGTAGCATGACAGGGGGATCACCCCTCCACTTT
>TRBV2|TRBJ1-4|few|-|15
CASSEGRATNEKLFF
TGTGCCAGCAGTGAAGGGCGGGCAACTAATGAAAAACTGTTTTTT
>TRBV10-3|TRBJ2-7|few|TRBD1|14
CAISVGQRVYEQYF
TGTGCCATCAGTGTGGGACAGAGGGTATACGAGCAGTACTTC
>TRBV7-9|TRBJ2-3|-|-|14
CASSAVGSTDTQYF
TGTGCCAGCAGCGCAGTCGGGAGCACAGATACGCAGTATTTT
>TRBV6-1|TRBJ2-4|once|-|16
CASSAVGQTIRNIQYF
TGTGCCAGCAGTGCCGTCGGACAGACAATCAGAAACATTCAGTACTTC
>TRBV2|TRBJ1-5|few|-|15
CASSEEVGTLKPQHF
TGTGCCAGCAGTGAGGAGGTGGGGACGCTTAAGCCCCAGCATTTT
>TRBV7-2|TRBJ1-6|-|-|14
CASSVGDHNSPLHF
TGTGCCAGCAGCGTCGGTGATCATAATTCACCCCTCCACTTT
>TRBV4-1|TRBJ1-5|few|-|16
CASSQGTAHSNQPQHF
TGCGCCAGCAGTCAAGGCACAGCTCATAGCAATCAGCCCCAGCATTTT
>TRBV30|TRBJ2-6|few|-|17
CAWSVTSVGRSGNVLTF
TGTGCCTGGAGTGTAACGTCCGTGGGCCGCTCAGGCAACGTCCTGACTTTC
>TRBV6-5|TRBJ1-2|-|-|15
CASSYSQRRGYGYTF
TGTGCCAGCAGTTACTCCCAACGGAGAGGGTATGGCTACACCTTC
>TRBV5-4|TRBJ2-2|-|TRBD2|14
CASLAGGQTGELFF
TGTGCCAGCCTAGCGGGGGGGCAGACCGGGGAGCTGTTTTTT
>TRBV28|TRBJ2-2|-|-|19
CASSLGYPGNWVGTGELFF
TGTGCCAGCAGTTTAGGTTATCCAGGGAATTGGGTAGGCACCGGGGAGCTGTTTTTT
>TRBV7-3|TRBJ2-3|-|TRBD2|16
CASSHPGLAGTDTQYF
TGTGCCAGCAGCCACCCCGGACTAGCGGGAACAGATACGCAGTATTTT
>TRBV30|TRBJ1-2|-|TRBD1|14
CACKTGGYGYGYTF
TGTGCCTGTAAGACAGGGGGCTATGGCTATGGCTACACCTTC
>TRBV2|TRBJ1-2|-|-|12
CASSARNYGYTF
TGTGCCAGCAGTGCCAGGAACTATGGCTACACCTTC
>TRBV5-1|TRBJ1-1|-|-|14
CASSLGWGSTEAFF
TGCGCCAGCAGCTTGGGCTGGGGGAGCACTGAAGCTTTCTTT
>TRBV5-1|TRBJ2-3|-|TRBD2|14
CASSTPGLAGALNF
TGCGCCAGCAGCACTCCAGGACTAGCGGGGGCTCTGAATTTT
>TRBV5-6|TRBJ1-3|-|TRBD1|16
CASSSRDRGTGNTIYF
TGTGCCAGCAGCTCCCGGGACAGGGGGACTGGAAACACCATATATTTT
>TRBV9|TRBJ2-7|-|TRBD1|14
CASSVGQGNYEQYF
TGTGCCAGCAGCGTAGGACAGGGGAACTACGAGCAGTACTTC
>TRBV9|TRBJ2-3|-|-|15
CASSVLIGGTDTQYF
TGTGCCAGCAGCGTACTCATAGGGGGCACAGATACGCAGTATTTT
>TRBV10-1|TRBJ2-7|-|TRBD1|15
CASSEPGTGVYEQYF
TGCGCCAGCAGTGAACCGGGGACAGGGGTCTACGAGCAGTACTTC
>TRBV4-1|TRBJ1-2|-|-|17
CASSQEGGRKDRYGYTF
TGCGCCAGCAGCCAAGAGGGAGGCAGGAAGGACCGCTATGGCTACACCTTC
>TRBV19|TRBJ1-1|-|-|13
CASSRFKHTEAFF
TGTGCCAGTAGCAGGTTTAAGCACACTGAAGCTTTCTTT
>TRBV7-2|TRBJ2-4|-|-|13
CASSRESKNIQYF
TGTGCCAGCAGCAGAGAGTCTAAAAACATTCAGTACTTC
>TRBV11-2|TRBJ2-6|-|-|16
CASSPGGAPGANVLTF
TGTGCCAGCAGCCCTGGGGGGGCGCCCGGGGCCAACGTCCTGACTTTC
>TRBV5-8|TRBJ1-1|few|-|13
CASRPGMSTEAFF
TGTGCCAGCAGGCCAGGGATGAGCACTGAAGCTTTCTTT
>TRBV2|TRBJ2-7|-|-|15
CASSEVSGQRNEQYF
TGTGCCAGCAGTGAAGTTAGCGGCCAGCGGAACGAGCAGTACTTC
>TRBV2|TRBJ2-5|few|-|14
CASSVGRSQETQYF
TGTGCCAGCAGTGTGGGCAGGTCCCAAGAGACCCAGTACTTC
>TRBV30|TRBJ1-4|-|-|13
CAWSGGTNEKLFF
TGTGCCTGGAGCGGGGGCACTAATGAAAAACTGTTTTTT
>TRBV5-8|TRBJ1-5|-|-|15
CASSLRSTRDQPQHF
TGTGCCAGCAGCTTAAGGTCCACAAGAGATCAGCCCCAGCATTTT